This record looks at one TCR beta chain sequence and its context. A read error may produce the germline difference seen at one junction end. This entry is derived from a study of glioma-infiltrating T cells. Amplification of TCR alpha and beta CDR3 regions from RNA used iRepertoire nested multiplex PCR. Tissue mRNA or PBMC total RNA, about 90-400 ng, went into one-step reverse transcription and amplification. TCRdb re-called the multiplex PCR reads with MiXCR, one entry per CDR3 protein. This sample yields about 380,000 distinct CDR3 sequences, of which 41% are seen a single time; around 12% belongs to the top ten. Germline-derived CDR1 and CDR2 are SEHNR and FQNEAQ (reference sequence). The CDR3 totals 14 residues.

Sequencing input: glioma tissue, nonneoplastic brain tissue, or PBMCs (not recorded which). The receptor comes from a human donor with low-grade glioma or glioblastoma, undergoing nonglioma brain surgery, or in good health (not recorded which). The chain joins TRBV7-9 to TRBJ2-1; the D is unclear. The CDR3 loop reads CASTGYRSYNELSF. The CDR3 bases are TGTGCCAGTACTGGGTACCGCTCCTACAATGAGCTGTCCTTC.